This T cell receptor (beta chain) was recovered during a study of Ad26.COV2.S vaccination and SARS-CoV-2 variants. Study-level information: The donor participated in the COV1001 trial, in its Ad26.COV2.S arm. The authors gave Ad26.COV2.S intramuscularly, either once or twice 56 days apart. Study results and caveats: Analyses that measured TCR breadth and depth may have underestimated total T cell responses. Breadth of non-spike TCRs did not differ between vaccinees and placebo recipients.

Comments on this clone: Its antigen is still unknown.

TCRdb's copy holds only in-frame clones and misses some; the assay was immunoSEQ multiplex PCR. This table holds approximately 480,000 clones, roughly 85% found once. Noted treatment: around 19 received Ad26.COV2.S at low or high dose, single or two shots; 5 received placebo; per-sample allocation not given. Day 63 after the first injection of vaccine or placebo was the sampling time. Germline values: CDR1 SGHNT, CDR2 YYREEE (reference sequence). The CDR3 is made up of 15 amino acids. The ends were cut back, 0 bases at V and 8 bases at J, with 15 bases in the middle. This sequence joins TRBV5-4 and TRBJ2-1, with D possibly TRBD2 on 6 matching bases. The clonotype originates from a person between 18 and 65 years old who received the Ad26.COV2.S COVID-19 vaccine or a placebo. The source was peripheral blood, collected in a trial of Ad26.COV2.S vaccine versus placebo. The CDR3 loop reads CASSLAGGGVDEQFF. The CDR3 nucleotides read TGTGCCAGCAGCTTGGCCGGTGGAGGGGTGGATGAGCAGTTCTTC.